This entry features one T cell receptor (beta chain) sequence. The data were obtained in a study of early T cells in non-severe SARS-CoV-2 infection. The CDR3 extends over 18 amino acids. Germline values: CDR1 WSHSY, CDR2 SAAADI. V was clipped by 3 bases and J by 0 bases; unmatched bases: 2. Using its own MiXCR run on the 5' RACE reads, TCRdb lists one record per CDR3 protein. This table holds approximately 80,000 distinct CDR3 sequences, approximately 12% found once. The receptor comes from an adult who was a healthcare worker with PCR-confirmed SARS-CoV-2 infection or an uninfected control (not recorded which). This rearrangement joins TRBV10-2 to TRBJ2-4, with TRBD2 identical over 16 bases. Sequences were obtained from whole blood. CDR3 loop: CASSDGTSGRVAKNIQYF. In DNA, the CDR3 is TGCGCCAGCAGTGACGGGACTAGCGGGAGGGTAGCCAAAAACATTCAGTACTTC.